The clone carrying this T cell receptor beta chain occurred once. Antigen unknown. The entry originates in a study of T cells after yellow fever vaccination. Broader study findings: Post-booster samples contained most primary-vaccination clones (approximately 96% CD4, less than 90% CD8). By day 5 rather than day 15, the secondary response had peaked, though it was weaker. Just a small share of clonotypes turned up in the CD4 compartment as well as the CD8 compartment.

TCRdb called the 5' RACE reads again in MiXCR, with one record for every CDR3 protein. The sample lists approximately 510,000 distinct CDR3 sequences, about a fifth occurring once. Trimming stripped 4 bases from V and 8 bases from J, with 22 bases between. This CDR3 comprises 16 residues. Germline lookup yields CDR1 MNHEY and CDR2 SMNVEV (reference sequence). This specimen was PBMCs, taken roughly 20 days after the first yellow fever vaccination. The chain is built from TRBV27 and TRBJ2-3; D gene unclear. The TCR sequence derives from a man between 18 and 35 years old who received the YFV17D yellow fever vaccine. CDR3 amino acids: CASSYLSPSSHGTQYF. CDR3 nucleotides: TGTGCCAGCAGTTACCTTAGCCCGTCCAGCCACGGTACGCAGTATTTT.